A single T cell receptor beta chain is shown here with its context. Its cognate antigen is unknown. The sample belongs to a study of STAT5B mutations in CD4+ large granular lymphocyte leukemia. Buffy coats from healthy blood donors served as controls. The method was immunoSEQ multiplex PCR; TCRdb's version includes in-frame clones alone and lacks a portion of them. The table has about 35,000 clones, approximately 71% seen once. Findings and caveats of the study: 8/27 top patient clones versus 2/35 control clones were TRBV06-family.

The germline V gene has CDR1 MNHEY and CDR2 SVGAGI. The CDR3 loop spans 16 amino acids. This receptor was identified in a human donor in good health. The V and J genes are TRBV6-5 and TRBJ2-5; perhaps D is TRBD1 or TRBD2 (5 bases each). With the DNA end fitting TRBJ2-7 better, the J assignment may be wrong. Specimen: CD4+ T cells from blood buffy coats. The CDR3 sequence: CASSYSGQVAGYEQYF. CDR3 DNA: TGTGCCAGCAGTTACTCGGGGCAGGTGGCGGGCTACGAGCAGTACTTC.